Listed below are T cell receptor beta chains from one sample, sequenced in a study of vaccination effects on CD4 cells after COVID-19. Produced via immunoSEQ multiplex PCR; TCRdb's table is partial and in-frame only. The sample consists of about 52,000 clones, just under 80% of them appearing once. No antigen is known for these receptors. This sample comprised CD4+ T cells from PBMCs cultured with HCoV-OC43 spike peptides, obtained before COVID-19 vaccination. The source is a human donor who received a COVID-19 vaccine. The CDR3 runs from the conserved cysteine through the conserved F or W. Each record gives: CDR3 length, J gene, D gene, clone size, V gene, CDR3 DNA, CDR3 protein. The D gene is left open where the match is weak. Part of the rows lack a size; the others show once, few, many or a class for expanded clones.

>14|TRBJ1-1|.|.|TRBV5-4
TGTGCCAGCAGCTTTGACAGGCCTGGCGCTGAAGCTTTCTTT
CASSFDRPGAEAFF
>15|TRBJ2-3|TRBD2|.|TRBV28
TGTGCCAGCAGCCAGGGAGCGGGGGGGCTGGATACGCAGTATTTT
CASSQGAGGLDTQYF
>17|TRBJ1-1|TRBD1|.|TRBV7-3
TGTGCCAGCAGCTTATACCCCGGGACAGGGGGCCGAACTGAAGCTTTCTTT
CASSLYPGTGGRTEAFF
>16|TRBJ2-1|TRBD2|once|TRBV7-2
TGTGCCAGCAGCTTATCAATGGGGGGGATCTACAATGAGCAGTTCTTC
CASSLSMGGIYNEQFF
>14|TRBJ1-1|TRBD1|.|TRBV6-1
TGTGCCAGCAGTGAACGGACAGGGCGCCATGAAGCTTTCTTT
CASSERTGRHEAFF
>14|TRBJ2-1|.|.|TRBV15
TGTGCCACCCGCCCGGATCGACAGTACAATGAGCAGTTCTTC
CATRPDRQYNEQFF
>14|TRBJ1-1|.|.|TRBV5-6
TGTGCCAGCACCCCTTTAGGGGATGGAACTGAAGCTTTCTTT
CASTPLGDGTEAFF
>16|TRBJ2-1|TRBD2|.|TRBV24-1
TGTGCCACCAGTGACGGGGGGACCGGAATCTACAATGAGCAGTTCTTC
CATSDGGTGIYNEQFF
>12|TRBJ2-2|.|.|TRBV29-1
TGCAGCGTTGAAGATGTTACCGGGGAGCTGTTTTTT
CSVEDVTGELFF
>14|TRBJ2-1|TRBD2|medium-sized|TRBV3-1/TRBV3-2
TGTGCCAGCAGCCAAGATACGAGCGGGGGGGAGCAGTTCTTC
CASSQDTSGGEQFF
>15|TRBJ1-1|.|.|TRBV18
TGTGCCAGCTCAACGAGACAGACTCAGGACACTGAAGCTTTCTTT
CASSTRQTQDTEAFF
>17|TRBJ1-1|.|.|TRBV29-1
TGCAGCGTTGAACAACGGCTAAACACCATCATGAACACTGAAGCTTTCTTT
CSVEQRLNTIMNTEAFF
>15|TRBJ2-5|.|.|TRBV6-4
TGTGCCAGCAGTGACTTGGGCCCTCGGGGGGAGACCCAGTACTTC
CASSDLGPRGETQYF
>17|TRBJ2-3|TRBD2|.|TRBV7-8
TGTGCCAGCAGCCGCCGTACCTCGCGGGGGGGCACAGATACGCAGTATTTT
CASSRRTSRGGTDTQYF
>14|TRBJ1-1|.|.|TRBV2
TGTGCCAGCAGCGAGGGTAGGACGCTCACTGAAGCTTTCTTT
CASSEGRTLTEAFF
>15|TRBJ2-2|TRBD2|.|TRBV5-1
TGCGCCAGCAGCTTGCCCGGGGGGGGAACCGGGGAGCTGTTTTTT
CASSLPGGGTGELFF
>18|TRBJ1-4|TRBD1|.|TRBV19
TGTGCCAGTAGTAAGGGACAGGGATCACTTGCAACTAATGAAAAACTGTTTTTT
CASSKGQGSLATNEKLFF
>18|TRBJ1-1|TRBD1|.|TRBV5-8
TGTGCCAGCCCCACGATGAGGGGATGGGACAGTACGAACACTGAAGCTTTCTTT
CASPTMRGWDSTNTEAFF
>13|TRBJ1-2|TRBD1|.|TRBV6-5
TGTGCCAGCAGGGGGACAGTTAACTATGGCTACACCTTC
CASRGTVNYGYTF
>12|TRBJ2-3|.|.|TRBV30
TGTGCCTGGAGTGTGTCGGAAGATACGCAGTATTTT
CAWSVSEDTQYF
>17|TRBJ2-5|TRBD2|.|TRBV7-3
TGTGCCAGCAGCTTAGGACTAGCGGGGGGTATCCAAGAGACCCAGTACTTC
CASSLGLAGGIQETQYF
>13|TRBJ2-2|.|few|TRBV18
TGTGCCAGCTCGGCTCAGCGTTCCGGGGAGCTGTTTTTT
CASSAQRSGELFF
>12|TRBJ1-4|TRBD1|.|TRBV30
TGTGCCGGCGACAGGGGGCTTGAAAAACTGTTTTTT
CAGDRGLEKLFF
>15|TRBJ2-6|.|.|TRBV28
TGTGCCAGCAGACAAGCAACCTCTGGGGCCAACGTCCTGACTTTC
CASRQATSGANVLTF
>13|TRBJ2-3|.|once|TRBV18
TGTGCCAGCTCACCGACAGGCCTAGATACGCAGTATTTT
CASSPTGLDTQYF
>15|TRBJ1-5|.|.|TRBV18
TGTGCCAGCTCACCGGGTCAAGCGTTCAATCAGCCCCAGCATTTT
CASSPGQAFNQPQHF
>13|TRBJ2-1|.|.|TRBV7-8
TGTGCCAGCAGCTATGCCGGGACCACCGAGCAGTTCTTC
CASSYAGTTEQFF
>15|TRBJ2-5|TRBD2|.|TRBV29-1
TGCAGCGTCACGACGGGACTAGTAATTCAAGAGACCCAGTACTTC
CSVTTGLVIQETQYF
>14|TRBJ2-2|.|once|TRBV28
TGTGCCAGCAGTTTCCTCCGGGGCACCGGGGAGCTGTTTTTT
CASSFLRGTGELFF
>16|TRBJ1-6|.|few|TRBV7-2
TGTGCCAGCAGCTTAGCGGGGACAAACTATAATTCACCCCTCCACTTT
CASSLAGTNYNSPLHF
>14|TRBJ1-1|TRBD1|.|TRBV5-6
TGTGCCAGCAGCTTAGACAGGGGGCGGACTGAAGCTTTCTTT
CASSLDRGRTEAFF
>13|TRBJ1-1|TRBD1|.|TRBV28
TGTGCCAGCAGGGACAGGGGGAACACTGAAGCTTTCTTT
CASRDRGNTEAFF
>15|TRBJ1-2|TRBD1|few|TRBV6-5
TGTGCCAGCAGAGATCAGGGACAGGACCTCTATGGCTACACCTTC
CASRDQGQDLYGYTF
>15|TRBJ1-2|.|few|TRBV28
TGTGCCAGCAGTCCCCGGTTTGCTCCTAACTATGGCTACACCTTC
CASSPRFAPNYGYTF
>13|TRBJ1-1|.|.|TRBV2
TGTGCCAGCACGGGGTTCTCGAACACTGAAGCTTTCTTT
CASTGFSNTEAFF
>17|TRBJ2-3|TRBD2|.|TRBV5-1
TGCGCCAGCAGCTTGACTAGCGGGGGCCAAATCACAGATACGCAGTATTTT
CASSLTSGGQITDTQYF
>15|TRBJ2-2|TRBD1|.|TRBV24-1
TGTGCCACCAGTGATCAGGGGGCGAGCACCGGGGAGCTGTTTTTT
CATSDQGASTGELFF
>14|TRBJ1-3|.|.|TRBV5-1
TGCGCCAGCACCGAGACAGTTGGTGGAAACACCATATATTTT
CASTETVGGNTIYF
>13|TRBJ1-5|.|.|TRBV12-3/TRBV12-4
TGTGCCAGCAGGGGGGACACTAATCAGCCCCAGCATTTT
CASRGDTNQPQHF
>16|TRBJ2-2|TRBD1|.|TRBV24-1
TGTGCCACCAGTGATGACAGGGCCCCGAACACCGGGGAGCTGTTTTTT
CATSDDRAPNTGELFF
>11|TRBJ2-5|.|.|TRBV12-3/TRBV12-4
TGTGCCAGCAGTTTCAGAGAGACCCAGTACTTC
CASSFRETQYF
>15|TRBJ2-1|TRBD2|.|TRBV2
TGTGCCAGCAGTCTTAGCGGGGGCTCCTACAATGAGCAGTTCTTC
CASSLSGGSYNEQFF
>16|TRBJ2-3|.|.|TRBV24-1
TGTGCCACCAGTGAACCAGGACCGCAGGAACCAGATACGCAGTATTTT
CATSEPGPQEPDTQYF
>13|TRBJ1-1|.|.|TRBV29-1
TGCAGCTACAGACAGTTGGGGAACACTGAAGCTTTCTTT
CSYRQLGNTEAFF
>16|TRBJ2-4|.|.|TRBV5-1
TGCGCCAGCAGCGCTAATCAGGGATTAGCCAAAAACATTCAGTACTTC
CASSANQGLAKNIQYF
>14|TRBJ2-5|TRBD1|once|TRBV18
TGTGCCAGCTCACCAACAGGGGGCACGGAGACCCAGTACTTC
CASSPTGGTETQYF